This section outlines one T cell receptor (beta chain) sequence together with its context. Its antigen is unknown. As encoded in the germline V gene, CDR1 is SGHDT while CDR2 is YYEEEE. The junction shows trimming of 2 bases on V and 7 bases on J, and the gene matches do not reach 6 bases of it. The CDR3, cysteine through phenylalanine, is 13 amino acids long. Kept here is only the CDR3 DNA, which spans 39 bases and is read in frame from base 1. This entry comes from a study of cytomegalovirus exposure and HLA in healthy donors (dated by TCRdb to about 2017). For context, the study as a whole: According to an earlier analysis of 550 to 700 of the donors, about 179 million T cells yielded roughly 110 million unique TCR beta sequences and about 280 Gb of sequence data. Along with the roughly 670-subject first cohort, a separate validation cohort of around 110 different subjects was used. Every repertoire in the discovery cohort had been generated on one and the same sequencing platform. The later analysis used no new phenotypic data to find candidate immune exposures, relying instead on TCR beta sequences and their occurrence across donors. HLA typing covered class I and class II loci at four-digit resolution. On average, roughly 240,000 unique TCR beta nucleotide sequences were sequenced per donor among 300 to 500 genotyped donors of the cohort, with roughly 18% of those sequences being non-productive. Several DR-DQ haplotypes were handled as single units for association and clustering because linkage in the cohort was strong. A later analysis re-examined previously published TCR beta repertoires from 610 or so donors and added high-resolution HLA genotyping to investigate patterns of TCR occurrence. The study was designed to test whether signatures of past pathogen exposure could be identified by cataloging public T cell receptors. To decide whether each TCR beta V gene segment behaved as functional or pseudogenic, an earlier analysis of approximately 590 of the donors relied on high-throughput TCR beta sequencing. To predict cytomegalovirus infection status, the study combined high-throughput TCR immunosequencing, statistical association of individual TCRs with disease status, and machine learning. Of the 300 to 500 genotyped donors, more than 75% were placed in the genetic ancestry cluster associated with self-reported Caucasian donors. The number of typed donors differed by locus: about 620-640 for A, B, C, DRB1 and DQB1; some 500 for DQA1; over 600 for DPA1; and around 470 for DPB1. Genome-wide SNP genotypes for about 60% of the 666 donors were used in a later genetic analysis, which treated that subset as a discovery cohort. The study used immunosequencing to profile the T cell repertoires of approximately 630 subjects and linked those repertoires to cytomegalovirus serostatus. Donor age, sex, ethnicity and CMV serostatus were compiled together with the repertoire data. Around 330 gigabases of sequencing data and around 90 million unique TCR sequences made up an early release that covered some 640 HLA-typed donors. The paper as a whole reports these results and caveats: Because some donors lacked HLA typing at each locus, the association tests relied only on the typed subset. Linkage disequilibrium might explain the correlated functional status among segregating V segments, but an unknown experimental factor could not be ruled out. The cohort was sequenced for TCR beta chains only, and without alpha or paired-chain data the features that could be detected were limited. The 87-base-pair reads could not distinguish some IMGT-functional V segments, including TRBV6-2 and TRBV6-3, so those segments were excluded. Three of the identified cytomegalovirus-associated TCR beta chains were confirmed in vitro to be specific for cytomegalovirus antigens. In a later analysis, most CMV-associated TCR beta chains were found to appear HLA-restricted, with HLA associations seemingly driven largely by CMV exposure. For the cohort, immune exposure information was limited to CMV serostatus. In a later analysis, HLA-associated TCR beta chains showed more clonal expansion and lower generation probabilities than non-associated chains that were equally common. Cytomegalovirus status was reported to be diagnosed by the classifier with high specificity and sensitivity in both the original and validation cohorts. The presence/absence analyses assumed that sequencing depth was roughly uniform across donors, and that assumption may not be true. In the study, 150 to 200 TCR beta chains were listed as associated with cytomegalovirus. Compared with the roughly 700-donor mean, donors in an Asian-associated ancestry cluster had fewer N-insertions in productive TCRs, according to a later genetic analysis. An earlier analysis of approximately 540 of the donors showed that most TCR beta V segments appeared in productive rearrangements either about 87% or about 30% of the time, which broadly matched IMGT annotations. According to the authors, the approach could potentially be generalized to other disease states and immunological phenotypes. When HLA alleles, especially DR and DQ, strongly co-occurred, TCR associations were difficult to assign to individual alleles. V-gene and J-gene trimming of TCR beta chains was associated with a missense DCLRE1C variant in a later genetic analysis, and the association was replicated in an independent cohort. Across donors, most TCR sequences were observed very rarely, whereas some public TCRs were present in many individuals. At a false discovery rate of 0.05, a later analysis linked 16,000 or so TCR beta sequences to specific HLA alleles. The sequencing pipeline was judged likely to have produced a cluster of highly shared sequence variants as a technical artifact. The earlier analysis of 587 of the donors excluded 15 to 20 rarely observed V segments, including chromosome 9 orphons, because counts were too low. In a later analysis, the rate of TCR association differed among HLA loci, with DRB1 alleles having the most associated TCRs and HLA-C alleles having the fewest. A further reported finding was that TCR beta sequences accurately predicted the HLA-A and HLA-B alleles for most subjects in the first cohort. A later analysis reported that several top co-occurrence clusters appeared linked to parvovirus B19, influenza, CMV and Epstein-Barr virus.

The cohort consisted of 600 to 700 healthy bone marrow donors. All cohort members were sampled while nominally healthy, although unrecorded immune exposures were likely present. The donor was CMV seronegative and was included in the group of several hundred seronegative cohort members. A peripheral blood sample was provided by each donor, and peripheral blood mononuclear cells were used for TCR beta sequencing. Genomic DNA was extracted from the blood cell samples with the Qiagen DNeasy Blood Extraction Kit. Libraries were constructed by the immunoSEQ multiplex PCR assay. A mixture of 60 forward primers for TCR Vbeta segments and 13 reverse primers for TCR Jbeta segments was used in the multiplex PCR. Amplification of the CDR3 region of rearranged TCR beta genes was performed with a multiplex PCR assay on genomic DNA. The Illumina HiSeq System was used to sequence the amplified TCR beta libraries as 87-base-pair reads. Concerning the study's data processing: A later analysis tallied tens of millions of unique TCR beta chains across the 550 to 850 repertoires, and approximately 12 million of those chains were shared by two or more donors. To remove PCR and sequencing errors, raw reads were error-corrected and collapsed into unique sequences using a nearest-neighbor algorithm that merged closely related sequences. To assign V, D and J gene segments, CDR3 sequences were aligned to IMGT reference sequences. For a sequence to be retained, a match of at least six nucleotides was required to both a V gene segment and a J gene segment. Rearrangements were called productive when the CDR3 lacked stop codons and stayed in frame with V and J; all others were non-productive. Following IMGT convention, CDR3 was defined as the stretch from the second conserved V-encoded cysteine to the conserved J-encoded phenylalanine. In an earlier analysis of 500 to 650 of the donors, sequences lacking an unambiguous match to a single V gene segment were excluded. An earlier analysis of 587 of the donors classified V segments as functional when productive rearrangements were above 56.7% and as segregating when the standard deviation between donors was above 5%. A statistical classification framework was developed to diagnose cytomegalovirus status using the catalog of TCR beta chain sequences. In a later analysis, V and J genes were assigned by comparing TCR nucleotide sequences against IMGT/GENE-DB human TR gene sequences. In a later analysis, CDR3 sequences and most-parsimonious VDJ recombination scenarios were assigned using the TCRdist pipeline. A later analysis defined each TCR beta chain by its CDR3 amino acid sequence plus V-gene family, and excluded reads lacking a unique V-gene family. As a way to deal with suspected cross-contamination and a sequencing artifact, a later analysis dropped more than 500 nucleotide sequences that were highly shared and had low generation probability. In a later analysis, a clonal expansion index was calculated for each public chain from normalized within-repertoire ranks of inferred template counts. In a later analysis, generation probabilities were computed using a VDJ recombination model fitted to out-of-frame rearrangements, and the results were checked against IGoR. In a later analysis, TCR-TCR, TCR-HLA and TCR-CMV co-occurrence was scored with hypergeometric tests, and a repertoire-size bias correction was applied to TCR pairs. False discovery rates were estimated in a later analysis by permuting HLA or CMV assignments 20 times. In a later analysis, co-occurring TCRs were grouped with DBSCAN, and TCRdist sequence similarity was added when clustering was performed within HLA-allele-positive subsets. Co-occurrence clustering excluded repertoires with fewer than 30,000 or more than 120,000 public chains, plus five with anomalous nucleotide sharing. This is the immuneACCESS table as TCRdb keeps it, with only in-frame sequences that have V and J called. A part of the clones is gone; compared with another copy, unresolved V genes explain less than half, and the rest is unexplained. Clone size and the V and J calls come from that table; the DNA yielded D and trimming. The sample has over 65,000 clones on record. The ten most abundant clones make up about 1.1% of the sample.

The material sequenced was PBMCs. The chain is encoded by TRBV5-6 joined to TRBJ2-7; TRBD2 aligns with 7 central bases. The TCR sequence derives from a woman aged 30 to 39 in good health and CMV-seronegative. The CDR3 region reads CASSFQVGGEQYF. The nucleotide sequence is TGTGCCAGCAGCTTCCAAGTCGGGGGGGAGCAGTACTTC.